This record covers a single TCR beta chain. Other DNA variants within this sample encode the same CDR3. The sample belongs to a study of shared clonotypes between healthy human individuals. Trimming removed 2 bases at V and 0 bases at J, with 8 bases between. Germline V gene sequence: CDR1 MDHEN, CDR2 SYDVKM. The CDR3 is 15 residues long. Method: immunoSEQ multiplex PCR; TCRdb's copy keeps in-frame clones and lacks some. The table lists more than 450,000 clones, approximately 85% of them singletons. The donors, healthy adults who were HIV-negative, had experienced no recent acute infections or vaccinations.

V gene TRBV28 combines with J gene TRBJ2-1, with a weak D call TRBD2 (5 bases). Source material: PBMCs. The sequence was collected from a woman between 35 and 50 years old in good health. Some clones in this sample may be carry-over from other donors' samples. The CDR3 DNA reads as TGTGCCAGCAGTTTAGGCGGGCGCTCCTACAATGAGCAGTTCTTC. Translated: CASSLGGRSYNEQFF.